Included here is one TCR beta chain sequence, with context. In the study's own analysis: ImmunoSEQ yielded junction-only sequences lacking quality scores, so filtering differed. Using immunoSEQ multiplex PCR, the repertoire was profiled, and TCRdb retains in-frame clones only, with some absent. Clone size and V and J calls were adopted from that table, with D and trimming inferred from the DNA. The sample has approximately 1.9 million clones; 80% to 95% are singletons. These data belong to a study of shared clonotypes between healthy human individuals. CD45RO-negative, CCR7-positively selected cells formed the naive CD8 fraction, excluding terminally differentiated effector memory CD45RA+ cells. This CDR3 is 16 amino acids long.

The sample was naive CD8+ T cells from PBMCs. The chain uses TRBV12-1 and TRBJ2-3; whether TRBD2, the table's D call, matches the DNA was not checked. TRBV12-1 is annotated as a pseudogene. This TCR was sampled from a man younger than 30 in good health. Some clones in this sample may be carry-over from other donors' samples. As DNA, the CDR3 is TGTGCCAGCAGTTCTCTAGCGGGAGTAAATACAGATACGCAGTATTTT. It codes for CASSSLAGVNTDTQYF.